The clone carrying this T cell receptor (beta chain) has a handful of counts. Its antigen is unidentified. The data were obtained in a study of cytomegalovirus exposure and HLA in healthy donors. Regarding the study as a whole: In a later analysis, most CMV-associated TCR beta chains appeared HLA-restricted. A few of the chains that were CMV-associated were confirmed in vitro to be specific for CMV antigens. The dataset shows that most TCR sequences were rare, while some public TCRs occurred in many donors. Among TCR beta chains, those listed as cytomegalovirus-associated numbered some 170.

V shed 1 base and J 3 bases; nucleotides not matched to a gene: 4. This CDR3 comprises 16 residues. In germline, CDR1 is MGHRA, CDR2 YSYEKL. The PCR ran on 60 Vbeta and 13 Jbeta primers. Measured with immunoSEQ multiplex PCR; TCRdb has only the in-frame clones, and not every one. The sample includes approximately 150,000 clones, over 8% of them seen just once. The chain employs TRBV4-1 and TRBJ2-3; 10 nucleotides match TRBD1. Sequencing used PBMCs. The TCR was taken from a male donor in good health and CMV-seronegative. CDR3 sequence reads: CASSQGQGALTDTQYF. DNA for the CDR3: TGCGCCAGCAGCCAAGGACAGGGGGCATTGACAGATACGCAGTATTTT.